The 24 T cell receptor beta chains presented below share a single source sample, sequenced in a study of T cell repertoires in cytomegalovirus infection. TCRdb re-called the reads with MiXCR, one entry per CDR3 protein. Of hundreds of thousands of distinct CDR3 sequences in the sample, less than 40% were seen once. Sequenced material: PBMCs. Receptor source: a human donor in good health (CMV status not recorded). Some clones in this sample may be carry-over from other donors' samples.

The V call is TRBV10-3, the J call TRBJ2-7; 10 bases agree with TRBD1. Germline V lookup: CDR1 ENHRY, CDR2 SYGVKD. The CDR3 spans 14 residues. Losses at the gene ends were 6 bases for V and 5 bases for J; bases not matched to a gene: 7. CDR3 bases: TGTGCCATCAGCTCCCGGGACAGGGGTGACGAGCAGTACTTC. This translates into CAISSRDRGDEQYF.

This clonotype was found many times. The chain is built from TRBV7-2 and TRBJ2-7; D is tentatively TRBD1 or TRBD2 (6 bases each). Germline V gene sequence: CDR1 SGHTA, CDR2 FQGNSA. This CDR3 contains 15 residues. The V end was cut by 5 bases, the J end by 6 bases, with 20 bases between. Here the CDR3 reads CASSLSGVGGSEQYF. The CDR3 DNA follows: TGTGCCAGCAGCCTTTCCGGCGTGGGGGGCTCCGAGCAGTACTTC.

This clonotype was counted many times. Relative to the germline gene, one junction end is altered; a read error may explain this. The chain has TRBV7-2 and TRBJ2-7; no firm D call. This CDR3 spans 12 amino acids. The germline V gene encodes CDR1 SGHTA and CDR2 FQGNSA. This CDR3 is CASSLTSYEQYF. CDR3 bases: TGCGCCAGCAGCTTGACGTCCTACGAGCAGTACTTC.

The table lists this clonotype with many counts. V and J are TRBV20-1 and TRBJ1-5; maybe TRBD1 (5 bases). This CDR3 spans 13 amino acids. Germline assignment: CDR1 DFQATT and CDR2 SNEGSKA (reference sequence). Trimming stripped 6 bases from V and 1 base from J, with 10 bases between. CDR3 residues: CSAQGESNQPQHF. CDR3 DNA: TGCAGTGCCCAAGGGGAAAGCAATCAGCCCCAGCATTTT.

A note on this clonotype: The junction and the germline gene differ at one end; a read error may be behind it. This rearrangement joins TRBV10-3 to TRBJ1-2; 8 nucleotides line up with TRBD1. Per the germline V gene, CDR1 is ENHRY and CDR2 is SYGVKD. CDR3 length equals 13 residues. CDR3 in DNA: TGTGCCATCAGCACCGGGACAGGCAATGGCTACGCCTTC. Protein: CAISTGTGNGYAF.

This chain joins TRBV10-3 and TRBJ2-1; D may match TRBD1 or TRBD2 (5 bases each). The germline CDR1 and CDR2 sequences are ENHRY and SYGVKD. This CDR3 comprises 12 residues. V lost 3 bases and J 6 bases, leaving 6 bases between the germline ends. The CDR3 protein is CAISDGGNEQFF. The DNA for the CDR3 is TGTGCCATCAGTGATGGGGGCAATGAGCAGTTCTTC.

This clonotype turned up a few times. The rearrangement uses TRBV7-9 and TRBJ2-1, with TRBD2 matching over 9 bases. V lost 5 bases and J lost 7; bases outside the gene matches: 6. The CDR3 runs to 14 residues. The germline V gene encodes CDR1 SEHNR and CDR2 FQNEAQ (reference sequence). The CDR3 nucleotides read TGTGCCAGCAGCCGAATAGCGGGAGTTAATGAGCAGTTCTTC. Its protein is CASSRIAGVNEQFF.

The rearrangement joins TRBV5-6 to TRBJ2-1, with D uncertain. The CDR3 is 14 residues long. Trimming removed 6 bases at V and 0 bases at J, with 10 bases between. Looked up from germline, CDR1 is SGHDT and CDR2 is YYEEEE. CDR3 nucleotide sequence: TGTGCCAGCATGGCGTGGAGCTCCTACAATGAGCAGTTCTTC. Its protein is CASMAWSSYNEQFF.

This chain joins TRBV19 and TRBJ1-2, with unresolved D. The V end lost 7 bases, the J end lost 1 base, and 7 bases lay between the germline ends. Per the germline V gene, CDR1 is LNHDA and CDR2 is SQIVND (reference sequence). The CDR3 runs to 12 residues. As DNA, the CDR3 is TGTGCCAGTAATGAGGGTAACTATGGCTACACCTTC. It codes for CASNEGNYGYTF.

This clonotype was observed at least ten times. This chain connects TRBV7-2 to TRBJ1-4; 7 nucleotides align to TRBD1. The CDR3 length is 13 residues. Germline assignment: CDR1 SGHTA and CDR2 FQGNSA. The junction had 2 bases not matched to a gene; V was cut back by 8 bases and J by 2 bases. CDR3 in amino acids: CASGQVTNEKLFF. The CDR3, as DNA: TGTGCCAGCGGACAGGTTACTAATGAAAAACTGTTTTTT. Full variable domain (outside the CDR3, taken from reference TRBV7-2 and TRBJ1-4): GAGVSQSPSNKVTEKGKDVELRCDPISGHTALYWYRQSLGQGLEFLIYFQGNSAPDKSGLPSDRFSAERTGGSVSTLTIQRTQQEDSAVYLCASGQVTNEKLFFGSGTQLSVL.

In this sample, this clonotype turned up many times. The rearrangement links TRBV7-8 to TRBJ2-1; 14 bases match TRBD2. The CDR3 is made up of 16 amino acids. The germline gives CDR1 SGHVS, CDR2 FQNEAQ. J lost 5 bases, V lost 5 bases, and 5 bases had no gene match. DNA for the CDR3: TGTGCCAGCAGCCCCTGGGGACTAGCGGGAGACAATGAGCAGTTCTTC. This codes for CASSPWGLAGDNEQFF.

This CDR3 reads CASIGSQGSYEQYF. CDR3 nucleotide sequence: TGTGCCAGCATTGGATCTCAGGGGTCCTACGAGCAGTACTTC. V gene TRBV28 combines with J gene TRBJ2-7, with D possibly TRBD1 on 6 matching bases. The CDR3 is 14 residues long. Germline loops: CDR1 MDHEN, CDR2 SYDVKM. V lost 7 bases to trimming and J lost 1 base, with 14 bases between them.

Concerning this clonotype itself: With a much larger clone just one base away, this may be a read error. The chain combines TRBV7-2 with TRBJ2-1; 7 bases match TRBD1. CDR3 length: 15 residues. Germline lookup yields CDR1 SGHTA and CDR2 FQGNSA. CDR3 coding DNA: TGTGCCAGCAGACTAGACAGGGTATCCGTCAATAAGCAGTTCTTC. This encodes CASRLDRVSVNKQFF. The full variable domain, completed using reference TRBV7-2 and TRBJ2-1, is GAGVSQSPSNKVTEKGKDVELRCDPISGHTALYWYRQSLGQGLEFLIYFQGNSAPDKSGLPSDRFSAERTGGSVSTLTIQRTQQEDSAVYLCASRLDRVSVNKQFFGPGTRLTVL.

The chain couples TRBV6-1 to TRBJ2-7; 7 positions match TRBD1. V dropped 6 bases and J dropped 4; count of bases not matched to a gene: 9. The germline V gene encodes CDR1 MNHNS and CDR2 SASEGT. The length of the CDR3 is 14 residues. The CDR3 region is CASRQAGTAYEQYF. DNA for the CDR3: TGTGCCAGCAGACAAGCCGGGACAGCATACGAGCAGTACTTC.

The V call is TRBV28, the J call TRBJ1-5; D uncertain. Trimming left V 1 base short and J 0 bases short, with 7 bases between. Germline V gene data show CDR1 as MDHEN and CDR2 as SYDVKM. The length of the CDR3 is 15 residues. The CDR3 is CASSLFLDSNQPQHF. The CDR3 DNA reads TGTGCCAGCAGTTTATTCCTGGATAGCAATCAGCCCCAGCATTTT.

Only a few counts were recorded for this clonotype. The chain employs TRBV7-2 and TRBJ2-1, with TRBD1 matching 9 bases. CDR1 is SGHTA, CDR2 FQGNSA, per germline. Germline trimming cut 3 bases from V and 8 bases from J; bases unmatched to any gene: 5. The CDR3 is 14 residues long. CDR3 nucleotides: TGTGCCAGCAGCTTGGGGACAGGGATCCATGAGCAGTTCTTC. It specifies CASSLGTGIHEQFF.

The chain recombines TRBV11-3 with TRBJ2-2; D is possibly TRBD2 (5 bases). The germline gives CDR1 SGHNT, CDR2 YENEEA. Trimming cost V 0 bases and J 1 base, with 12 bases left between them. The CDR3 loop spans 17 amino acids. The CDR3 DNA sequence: TGTGCCAGCAGCTTAGATCTCGGGATGGGGAACACCGGGGAGCTGTTTTTT. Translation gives CASSLDLGMGNTGELFF.

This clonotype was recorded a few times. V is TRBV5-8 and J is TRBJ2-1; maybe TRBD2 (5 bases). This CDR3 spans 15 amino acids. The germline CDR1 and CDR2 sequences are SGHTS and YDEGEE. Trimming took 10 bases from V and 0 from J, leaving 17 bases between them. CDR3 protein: CACSSRGFSYNEQFF. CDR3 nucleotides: TGTGCCTGTTCCTCCCGGGGTTTCTCCTACAATGAGCAGTTCTTC.

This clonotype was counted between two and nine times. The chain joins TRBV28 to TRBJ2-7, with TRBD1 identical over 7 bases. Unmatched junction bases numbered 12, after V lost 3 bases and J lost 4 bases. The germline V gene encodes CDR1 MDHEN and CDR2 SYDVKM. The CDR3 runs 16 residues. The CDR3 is CASSLGQGVQKYEQYF. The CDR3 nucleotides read TGTGCCAGCAGTTTGGGTCAGGGGGTCCAAAAATACGAGCAGTACTTC.

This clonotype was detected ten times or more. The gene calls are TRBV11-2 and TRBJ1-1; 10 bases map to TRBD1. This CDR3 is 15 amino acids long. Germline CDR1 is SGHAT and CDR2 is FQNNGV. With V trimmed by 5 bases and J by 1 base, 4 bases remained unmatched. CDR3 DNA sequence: TGTGCCAGCAGCCCCTGGGACAGGGGGAACACTGAAGCTTTCTTT. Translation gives CASSPWDRGNTEAFF.

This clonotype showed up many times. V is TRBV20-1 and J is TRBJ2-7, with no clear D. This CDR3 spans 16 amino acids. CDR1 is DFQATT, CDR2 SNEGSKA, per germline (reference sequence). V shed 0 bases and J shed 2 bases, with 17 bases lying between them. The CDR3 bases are TGCAGTGCTAGAGAACGACTTCGGGCAGTTACCTACGAGCAGTACTTC. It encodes CSARERLRAVTYEQYF.

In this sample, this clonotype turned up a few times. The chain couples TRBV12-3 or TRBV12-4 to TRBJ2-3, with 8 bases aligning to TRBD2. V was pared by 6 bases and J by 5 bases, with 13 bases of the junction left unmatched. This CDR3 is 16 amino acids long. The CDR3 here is CASRDLSGAFQDTQYF. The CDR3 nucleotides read TGTGCCAGCAGAGACCTTAGCGGGGCATTTCAAGATACGCAGTATTTT.

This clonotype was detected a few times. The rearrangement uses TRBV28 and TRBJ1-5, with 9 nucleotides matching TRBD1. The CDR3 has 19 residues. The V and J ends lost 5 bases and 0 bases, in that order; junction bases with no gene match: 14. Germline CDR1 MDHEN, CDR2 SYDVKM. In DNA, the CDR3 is TGTGCCAGCAGTCCTCCGGGACAGGGTCATATATTTAGCAATCAGCCCCAGCATTTT. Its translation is CASSPPGQGHIFSNQPQHF.

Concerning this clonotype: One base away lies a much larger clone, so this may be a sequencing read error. CDR3 nucleotides: TGTGCCATCAGTTTAAGGGGCCCCCTCCACTTT. This translates into CAISLRGPLHF. The chain joins TRBV28 to TRBJ1-6; D is perhaps TRBD1 (5 bases). Germline V gene lookup returns CDR1 MDHEN and CDR2 SYDVKM. The CDR3 runs 11 residues.